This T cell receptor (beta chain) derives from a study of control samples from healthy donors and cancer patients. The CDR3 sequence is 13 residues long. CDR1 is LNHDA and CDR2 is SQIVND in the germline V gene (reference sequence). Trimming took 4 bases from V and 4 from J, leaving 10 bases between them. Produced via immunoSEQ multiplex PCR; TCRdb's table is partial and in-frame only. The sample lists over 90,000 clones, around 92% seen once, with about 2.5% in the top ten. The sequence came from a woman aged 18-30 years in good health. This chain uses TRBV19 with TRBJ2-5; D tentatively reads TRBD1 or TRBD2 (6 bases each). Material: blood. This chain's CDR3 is CASSTQGGETQYF. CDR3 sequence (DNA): TGTGCCAGTAGTACACAGGGAGGAGAGACCCAGTACTTC.